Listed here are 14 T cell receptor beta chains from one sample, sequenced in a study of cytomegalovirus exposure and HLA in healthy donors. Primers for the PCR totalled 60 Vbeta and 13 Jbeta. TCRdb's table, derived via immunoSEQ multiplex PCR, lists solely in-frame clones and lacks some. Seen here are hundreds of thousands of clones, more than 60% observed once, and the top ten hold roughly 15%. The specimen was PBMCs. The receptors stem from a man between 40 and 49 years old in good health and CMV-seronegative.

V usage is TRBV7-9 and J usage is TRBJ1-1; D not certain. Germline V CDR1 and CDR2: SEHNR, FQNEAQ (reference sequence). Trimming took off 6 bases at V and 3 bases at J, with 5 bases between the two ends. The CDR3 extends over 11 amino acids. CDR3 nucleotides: TGTGCCAGCAGTTCGGACACTGAAGCTTTCTTT. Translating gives CASSSDTEAFF. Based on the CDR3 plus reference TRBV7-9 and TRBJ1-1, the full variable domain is DTGVSQNPRHKITKRGQNVTFRCDPISEHNRLYWYRQTLGQGPEFLTYFQNEAQLEKSRLLSDRFSAERPKGSFSTLEIQRTEQGDSAMYLCASSSDTEAFFGQGTRLTVV.

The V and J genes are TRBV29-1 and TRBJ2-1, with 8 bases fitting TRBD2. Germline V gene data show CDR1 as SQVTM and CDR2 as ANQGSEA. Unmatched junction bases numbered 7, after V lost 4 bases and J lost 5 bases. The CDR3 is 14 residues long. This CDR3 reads CSVVSREGNNEQFF. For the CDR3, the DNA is TGCAGCGTTGTTTCTCGGGAGGGTAACAATGAGCAGTTCTTC.

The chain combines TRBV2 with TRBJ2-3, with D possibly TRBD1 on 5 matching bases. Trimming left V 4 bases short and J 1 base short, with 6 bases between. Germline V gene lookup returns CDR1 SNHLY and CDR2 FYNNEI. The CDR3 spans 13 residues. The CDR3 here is CASSVTGTDTQYF. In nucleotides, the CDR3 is TGTGCCAGCAGTGTGACAGGCACAGATACGCAGTATTTT.

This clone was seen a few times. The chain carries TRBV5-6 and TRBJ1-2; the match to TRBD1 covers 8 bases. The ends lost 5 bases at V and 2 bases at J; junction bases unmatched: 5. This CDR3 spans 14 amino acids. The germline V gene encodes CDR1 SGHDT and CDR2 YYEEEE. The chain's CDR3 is CASSTGQANYGYTF. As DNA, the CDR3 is TGTGCCAGCAGTACGGGACAGGCGAACTATGGCTACACCTTC.

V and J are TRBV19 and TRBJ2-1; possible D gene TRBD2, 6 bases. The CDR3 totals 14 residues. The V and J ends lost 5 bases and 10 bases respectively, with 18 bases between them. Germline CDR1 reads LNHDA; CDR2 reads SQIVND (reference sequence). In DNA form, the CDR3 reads TGTGCCAGTAGTGGGGGGACCCCTAGACGGGAGCAGTTCTTC. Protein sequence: CASSGGTPRREQFF.

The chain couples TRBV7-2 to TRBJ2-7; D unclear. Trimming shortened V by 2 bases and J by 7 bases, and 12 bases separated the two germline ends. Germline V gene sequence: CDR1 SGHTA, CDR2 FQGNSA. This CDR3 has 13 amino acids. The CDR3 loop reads CASSLSAPQEQYF. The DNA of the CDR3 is TGTGCCAGCAGCTTATCCGCCCCCCAGGAGCAGTACTTC.

CDR3 in DNA: TGTGCCAGCAGTGCCCCGGGGGGGGGACGCTACGAGCAGTACTTC. As protein: CASSAPGGGRYEQYF. The genes are TRBV2 and TRBJ2-7; 8 nucleotides align to TRBD2. The CDR3 runs to 15 residues. The germline V gene has CDR1 SNHLY and CDR2 FYNNEI. Losses at the gene ends were 4 bases for V and 3 bases for J; bases not matched to a gene: 8.

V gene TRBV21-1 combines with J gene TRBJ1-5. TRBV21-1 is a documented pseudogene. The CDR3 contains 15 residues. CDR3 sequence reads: CASSKGFWGEQPQHF. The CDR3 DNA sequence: TGTGCCAGCAGCAAAGGGTTTTGGGGGGAACAGCCCCAGCATTTT.

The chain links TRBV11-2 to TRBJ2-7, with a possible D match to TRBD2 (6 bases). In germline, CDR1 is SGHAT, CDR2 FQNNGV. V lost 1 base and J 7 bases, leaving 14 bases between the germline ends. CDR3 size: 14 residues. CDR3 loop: CASSLVGTSAEQYF. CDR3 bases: TGTGCCAGCAGCTTAGTTGGGACTTCGGCAGAGCAGTACTTC.

CDR3 in DNA: TGCAGCGTTGACGGGCAGGGGCATCGCTACACCTTC. It yields the protein CSVDGQGHRYTF. The chain links TRBV29-1 to TRBJ1-2, with D perhaps matching TRBD1 (6 bases). Germline-derived CDR1 and CDR2 are SQVTM and ANQGSEA. Trimming took off 3 bases at V and 9 bases at J, with 14 bases between the two ends. CDR3 length: 12 residues.

CDR3 bases: TGTGCCAGCAGCCCCTCCCTCCGTCGGGAGACCCAGTACTTC. Translating it yields CASSPSLRRETQYF. The chain joins TRBV5-4 to TRBJ2-5; D is ambiguous. The germline V gene encodes CDR1 SGHNT and CDR2 YYREEE (reference sequence). The CDR3 extends over 14 amino acids. V lost 4 bases, J lost 5 bases, and 15 bases lay in between.

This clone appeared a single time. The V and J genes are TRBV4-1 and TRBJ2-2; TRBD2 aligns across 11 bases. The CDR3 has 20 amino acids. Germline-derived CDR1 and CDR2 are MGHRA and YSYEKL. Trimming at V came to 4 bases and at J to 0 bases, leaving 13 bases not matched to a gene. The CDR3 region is CASSLRIAGGLFANTGELFF. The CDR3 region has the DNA TGCGCCAGCAGCCTCCGGATAGCGGGGGGGCTGTTCGCGAACACCGGGGAGCTGTTTTTT.

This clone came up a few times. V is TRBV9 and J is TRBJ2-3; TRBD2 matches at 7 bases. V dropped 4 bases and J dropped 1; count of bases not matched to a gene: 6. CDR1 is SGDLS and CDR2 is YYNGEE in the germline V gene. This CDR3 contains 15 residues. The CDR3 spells CASSPVGGGTDTQYF. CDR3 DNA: TGTGCCAGCAGCCCCGTTGGGGGGGGCACAGATACGCAGTATTTT.

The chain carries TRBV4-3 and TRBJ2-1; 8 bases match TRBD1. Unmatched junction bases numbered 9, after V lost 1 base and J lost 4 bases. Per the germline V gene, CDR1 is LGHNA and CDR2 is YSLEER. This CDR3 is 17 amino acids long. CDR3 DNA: TGCGCCAGCAGCCAAGGCCCAGGGGGCCAGAGTTACAATGAGCAGTTCTTC. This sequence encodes CASSQGPGGQSYNEQFF.